These 20 T cell receptor beta chains were all obtained from the same sample, sequenced in a study of early T cells in non-severe SARS-CoV-2 infection. TCRdb reprocessed the 5' RACE reads via MiXCR and lists one record per CDR3 protein. The sample records 57,000 or so distinct CDR3 sequences, 12% being singletons. The specimen was whole blood, collected at baseline. The receptors come from an adult who was a healthcare worker with PCR-confirmed SARS-CoV-2 infection or an uninfected control (not recorded which). The donor label of this sample is uncertain.

The chain is built from TRBV7-9 and TRBJ2-2; D possibly corresponds to TRBD1 (6 bases). CDR3 length: 14 residues. CDR1 and CDR2 from the germline V gene are SEHNR and FQNEAQ (reference sequence). Trimming cost V 4 bases and J 12 bases, with 18 bases left between them. The CDR3 DNA is TGTGCCAGCAGCTCGGGACACCCACTCGCTAAGCTGTTTTTT. This sequence encodes CASSSGHPLAKLFF.

This clonotype showed up just a few times. The genes are TRBV20-1 and TRBJ2-7; 14 nucleotides align to TRBD2. The CDR3 consists of 16 residues. Germline V gene sequence: CDR1 DFQATT, CDR2 SNEGSKA (reference sequence). After removal of 4 bases from V and 6 bases from J, the junction contained 11 bases not matched to a gene. The CDR3 is CSANPLTSGGAAEQYV. CDR3 bases: TGCAGTGCTAACCCCCTGACTAGCGGGGGGGCCGCCGAGCAGTACGTC.

In its sample, this clonotype was seen a few times. This chain joins TRBV12-3 or TRBV12-4 and TRBJ2-1; D gene uncertain. Trimming shortened V by 5 bases and J by 9 bases, and 14 bases separated the two germline ends. There are 13 residues in the CDR3. The CDR3 reads CASSSPPKGEQFF. The DNA for the CDR3 is TGTGCCAGCAGTAGCCCCCCCAAGGGTGAGCAGTTCTTC.

The genes are TRBV5-8 and TRBJ2-7; D remains ambiguous. The CDR3 contains 12 residues. V was trimmed by 4 bases and J by 5 bases, leaving 10 bases between them. Germline loops: CDR1 SGHTS, CDR2 YDEGEE. CDR3 protein: CASSRNTDEQYV. The DNA for the CDR3 is TGTGCCAGCAGCAGAAACACGGACGAGCAGTACGTC.

This rearrangement joins TRBV21-1 to TRBJ1-4; the table's D call TRBD1 went unverified against the DNA. TRBV21-1 is a known pseudogene. The CDR3 runs to 14 residues. CDR3 nucleotide sequence: TGTGCCAGCAGCAAAGCTTCCGGGACAGAAGATTGTTTTTTT. Encoded protein: CASSKASGTEDCFF.

The gene calls are TRBV5-1 and TRBJ2-1, with D possibly matching TRBD2 (5 bases). The CDR3 contains 13 residues. Trimming shortened V by 0 bases and J by 5 bases, and 6 bases separated the two germline ends. Germline lookup yields CDR1 SGHRS and CDR2 YFSETQ. Here the CDR3 reads CASSLGLNNEQFF. The CDR3 coding sequence is TGCGCCAGCAGCTTGGGACTAAACAATGAGCAGTTCTTC.

This clonotype was observed many times. The chain is built from TRBV7-9 and TRBJ2-3; D is tentatively TRBD1 or TRBD2 (5 bases each). The CDR3 has 14 amino acids. The V end was cut by 5 bases, the J end by 0 bases, with 9 bases between. Per the germline V gene, CDR1 is SEHNR and CDR2 is FQNEAQ (reference sequence). The CDR3 DNA reads as TGTGCCAGCAGCCTGAGGGGAAGCACAGATACGCAGTATTTT. This codes for CASSLRGSTDTQYF.

V and J are TRBV20-1 and TRBJ2-3; D is possibly TRBD2 (6 bases). The germline CDR1 and CDR2 sequences are DFQATT and SNEGSKA (reference sequence). V lost 2 bases, J lost 6 bases, and 12 bases lay in between. This CDR3 is 13 amino acids long. CDR3 region: CSARMASVDTQYF. The CDR3 DNA reads as TGCAGTGCTAGAATGGCTAGCGTTGATACGCAGTATTTT.

This clonotype was seen ten or more times. This chain connects TRBV9 to TRBJ2-7; 11 bases agree with TRBD2. The CDR3 runs 16 residues. With V trimmed by 3 bases and J by 4 bases, 9 bases remained unmatched. CDR1 SGDLS and CDR2 YYNGEE come from the germline V gene. CDR3 nucleotides: TGTGCCAGCAGCGCCCTAACTAGCGGGGGCTCATACGAGCAGTACGTC. Translating it yields CASSALTSGGSYEQYV.

This clonotype was counted many times. The chain employs TRBV12-3 or TRBV12-4 and TRBJ1-2; maybe TRBD1 (5 bases). The CDR3 has 14 residues. Trimming took off 5 bases at V and 3 bases at J, with 13 bases between the two ends. Written as DNA, the CDR3 is TGTGCCAGCAGTCATCGACAGTCTCACTATGGCTACACCTTC. Its protein is CASSHRQSHYGYTF.

The table lists this clonotype with many counts. The V call is TRBV6-6, the J call TRBJ2-7; D is perhaps TRBD1 (6 bases). The CDR3 covers 16 residues. Trimming took off 0 bases at V and 2 bases at J, with 14 bases between the two ends. Germline loops: CDR1 MNHNY, CDR2 SVGAGI (reference sequence). CDR3 bases: TGTGCCAGCAGTTACTCCCTACGGGACATAACCTACGAGCAGTACGTC. It translates to CASSYSLRDITYEQYV.

The V call is TRBV24-1, the J call TRBJ2-1; tentative D call: TRBD2 (5 bases). V shed 9 bases and J shed 6 bases, with 14 bases lying between them. CDR1 KGHDR and CDR2 SFDVKD come from the germline V gene. The length of the CDR3 is 13 residues. The CDR3 DNA reads TGTGCCACCCGCCGGGGTAGCCGCAATGAGCAGTTCTTC. This encodes CATRRGSRNEQFF.

The chain is built from TRBV18 and TRBJ1-2, with D tentatively TRBD1 (5 bases). Trimming stripped 0 bases from V and 3 bases from J, with 8 bases between. Germline CDR1 KGHSH, CDR2 LQKENI. This CDR3 spans 14 amino acids. CDR3 coding DNA: TGTGCCAGCTCACCACCCCCAGGGTACTATGGCTACACCTTC. This translates into CASSPPPGYYGYTF.

This clonotype was observed a few times. The chain employs TRBV5-1 and TRBJ2-7; D remains unclear. Trimming pared 7 bases from V and 4 bases from J, leaving 9 bases between. The CDR3 is 11 residues long. CDR1 and CDR2 (germline): SGHRS, YFSETQ. The CDR3 is CASSDGYEQYV. CDR3 sequence (DNA): TGCGCCAGCTCAGACGGATACGAGCAGTACGTC.

The J gene is TRBJ1-2, the V gene TRBV5-8; tentative D call: TRBD1 (6 bases). The CDR3 sequence is 14 residues long. Germline V gene lookup returns CDR1 SGHTS and CDR2 YDEGEE. Trimming cost V 4 bases and J 4 bases, with 14 bases left between them. CDR3 nucleotides: TGTGCCAGCAGCATCCCGGGACAACCCTATGGCTACACCTTC. Its translation: CASSIPGQPYGYTF.

This clonotype appeared a few times. The chain couples TRBV30 to TRBJ2-2; D not certain. From germline, CDR1 is GTSNPN and CDR2 SVGIG (reference sequence). V was pared by 1 base and J by 5 bases, with 8 bases between. The CDR3 extends over 13 amino acids. The CDR3 here is CAWSALGTGELFF. As DNA, the CDR3 is TGTGCCTGGAGTGCTTTGGGAACCGGGGAGCTGTTTTTT.

The chain has TRBV12-5 and TRBJ2-2, with D possibly matching TRBD1 (6 bases). Germline assignment: CDR1 LGHNT and CDR2 FRNRAP. V lost 2 bases and J 1 base, leaving 8 bases between the germline ends. The CDR3 runs 15 residues. The CDR3 coding sequence is TGTGCTAGTGGTTTGATCAGGGGGAACACCGGGGAGCTGTTTTTT. It yields the protein CASGLIRGNTGELFF. Full variable domain (rest looked up from reference TRBV12-5 and TRBJ2-2): DARVTQTPRHKVTEMGQEVTMRCQPILGHNTVFWYRQTMMQGLELLAYFRNRAPLDDSGMPKDRFSAEMPDATLATLKIQPSEPRDSAVYFCASGLIRGNTGELFFGEGSRLTVL.

This clonotype was seen more than once but under ten times. This rearrangement joins TRBV4-1 to TRBJ1-6; 7 positions agree with TRBD1. Germline CDR1 and CDR2: MGHRA and YSYEKL. V shed 4 bases and J 6 bases; nucleotides not matched to a gene: 9. The length of the CDR3 is 16 residues. CDR3 nucleotide sequence: TGCGCCAGCAGCCGAGACCGACAGGGTAGTAATTCACCCCTCCACTTT. Translation gives CASSRDRQGSNSPLHF.

Only a few counts were recorded for this clonotype. This chain connects TRBV5-5 to TRBJ1-5; the D is unclear. The germline V gene encodes CDR1 SGHKS and CDR2 YYEKEE (reference sequence). This CDR3 contains 15 residues. V was pared by 0 bases and J by 0 bases, with 7 bases between. This CDR3 is CASSLGGVSNQPQHF. The DNA of the CDR3 is TGTGCCAGCAGCTTGGGCGGGGTTAGCAATCAGCCCCAGCATTTT.

DNA for the CDR3: TGTGCCAGCCAGGGGGCGAATTCACCCCTCCACTTT. This translates into CASQGANSPLHF. This rearrangement joins TRBV12-3 or TRBV12-4 to TRBJ1-6; TRBD1 agrees at 8 bases. This CDR3 has 12 residues. V dropped 8 bases and J dropped 7; count of bases not matched to a gene: 1.